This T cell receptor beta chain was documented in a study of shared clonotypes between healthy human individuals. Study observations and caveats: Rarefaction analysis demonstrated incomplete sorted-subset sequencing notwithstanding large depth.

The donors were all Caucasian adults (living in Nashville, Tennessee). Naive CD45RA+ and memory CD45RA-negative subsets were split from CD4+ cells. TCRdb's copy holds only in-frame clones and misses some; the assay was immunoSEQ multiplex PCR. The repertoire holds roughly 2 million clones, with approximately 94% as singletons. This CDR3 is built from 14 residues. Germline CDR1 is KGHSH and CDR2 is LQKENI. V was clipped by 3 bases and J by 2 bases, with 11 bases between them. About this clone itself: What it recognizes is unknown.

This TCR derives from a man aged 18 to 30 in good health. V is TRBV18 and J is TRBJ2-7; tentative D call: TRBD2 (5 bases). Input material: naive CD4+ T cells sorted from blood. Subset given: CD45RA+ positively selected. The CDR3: CASSPLDSTYEQYF. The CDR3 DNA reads TGTGCCAGCTCACCTCTGGACTCAACCTACGAGCAGTACTTC.